Detailed here is one TCR beta chain. Its cognate antigen has yet to be identified. No quality values exist for individual bases; no much larger clone is one base distant. This sample was taken from a study of T-cell reconstitution after alpha-beta-depleted transplantation in children listed by TCRdb under 2016. The study in broad terms: Using TCR repertoire profiling, the study quantitatively followed how T-cell immune reconstitution unfolded in children after TCRalphabeta/CD19-depleted allogeneic hematopoietic cell transplantation.

The CDR3 sequence holds 16 residues, the cysteine and phenylalanine included. Of the read, only the CDR3 DNA is kept; its 48 bases are in frame from base 1. The germline V gene yields SGHTA for CDR1 and FQGNSA for CDR2. V is cut by 3 bases and J by 0 bases, and the space between the germline ends is 14 bases. The library was produced with PCR. Sequencing instrument: Illumina HiSeq 2500. Molecular barcoding was employed in the preparation of TCR libraries, with unique molecular identifiers being used to normalize TCRbeta repertoire quantification. TCRdb reprocessed the public reads (quality trimming at Q25 with fastp, clone calling with MiXCR) and kept in-frame beta chains. CDR3 protein duplicates are merged, each entry listing the most common genes and DNA. This sample lists fewer than 550,000 distinct CDR3 sequences; approximately 11% were detected once. Roughly 6% of the sample is in the top ten clones.

Recombination connected TRBV7-2 to TRBJ1-1; the D gene is perhaps TRBD1, from 5 matching bases. This TCR derives from a human donor who donated a stem cell graft to a child with acute myeloid leukemia. The sequencing used PBMCs from the stem cell graft donor, collected from the stem cell graft. The sequence in DNA is TGTGCCAGCAGCTTGAGGGGCCTTCCTATGAACACTGAAGCTTTCTTT. It encodes CASSLRGLPMNTEAFF. Extended through the reference TRBV7-2 and TRBJ1-1 proteins, this CDR3 yields the full variable domain: GAGVSQSPSNKVTEKGKDVELRCDPISGHTALYWYRQSLGQGLEFLIYFQGNSAPDKSGLPSDRFSAERTGGSVSTLTIQRTQQEDSAVYLCASSLRGLPMNTEAFFGQGTRLTVV.